Listed below are T cell receptor beta chains from one sample, sequenced in a study of blood T cell repertoires in COVID-19. Clones were sequenced by immunoSEQ multiplex PCR, and TCRdb holds only the in-frame ones, with some missing. The table records about 50,000 clones, approximately 85% of them present only once. Sequenced input: peripheral blood. Receptors originate from a man aged 55 to 70 with acute or convalescent COVID-19. The CDR3 runs from the conserved cysteine through the conserved F or W. Each record gives: clone size, V gene, J gene, D gene, CDR3 DNA, CDR3 protein. D genes are given only for firm matches. Expanded clones get a size class; other rows say once, few or many, or leave the size out.

clone size: -; V gene: TRBV5-1; J gene: TRBJ1-1; D gene: -; CDR3 DNA: TGCGCCAGCAGCTTGGCCGGGCAGGGGAAGGCTGAAGCTTTCTTT; CDR3 protein: CASSLAGQGKAEAFF
clone size: -; V gene: TRBV21-1; J gene: TRBJ2-7; D gene: -; CDR3 DNA: TGTGCCAGCAGCACTGGGGCGGGGGAGCAGTACTTC; CDR3 protein: CASSTGAGEQYF
clone size: -; V gene: TRBV28; J gene: TRBJ1-5; D gene: TRBD1; CDR3 DNA: TGTGCCAGCAGTTGGACAGGGGCCGATCAGCCCCAGCATTTT; CDR3 protein: CASSWTGADQPQHF
clone size: medium-sized; V gene: TRBV28; J gene: TRBJ2-1; D gene: -; CDR3 DNA: TGTGCCAGCAGTTTCCCCCACACACAGGCGACCTCCTACAATGAGCAGTTCTTC; CDR3 protein: CASSFPHTQATSYNEQFF
clone size: -; V gene: TRBV12-3/TRBV12-4; J gene: TRBJ1-3; D gene: -; CDR3 DNA: TGTGCCAGCACCCTCGGGGGAAACACCATATATTTT; CDR3 protein: CASTLGGNTIYF
clone size: -; V gene: TRBV5-1; J gene: TRBJ2-7; D gene: -; CDR3 DNA: TGCGCCAGCAGCTTGGATGGTCTACCCTACGAGCAGTACTTC; CDR3 protein: CASSLDGLPYEQYF
clone size: -; V gene: TRBV3-1/TRBV3-2; J gene: TRBJ1-1; D gene: TRBD1; CDR3 DNA: TGTGCCAGCAGCCAGGACAGGGGTTACACTGAAGCTTTCTTT; CDR3 protein: CASSQDRGYTEAFF
clone size: -; V gene: TRBV24-1; J gene: TRBJ1-1; D gene: -; CDR3 DNA: TGTGCCACCAGTGGGGGGGACACTGAAGCTTTCTTT; CDR3 protein: CATSGGDTEAFF
clone size: few; V gene: TRBV11-2; J gene: TRBJ2-7; D gene: -; CDR3 DNA: TGTGCCAGCATCCCTGGCCCCATTTTCCGCGGGATCTCCTACGAGCAGTACTTC; CDR3 protein: CASIPGPIFRGISYEQYF
clone size: -; V gene: TRBV19; J gene: TRBJ1-5; D gene: -; CDR3 DNA: TGTGCCAGTTGGGGGACTCATCAGCCCCAGCATTTT; CDR3 protein: CASWGTHQPQHF
clone size: -; V gene: TRBV28; J gene: TRBJ2-2; D gene: -; CDR3 DNA: TGTGCCAGCAGTGGAACAGACACCGGGGAGCTGTTTTTT; CDR3 protein: CASSGTDTGELFF
clone size: -; V gene: TRBV6-2/TRBV6-3; J gene: TRBJ2-5; D gene: TRBD2; CDR3 DNA: TGTGCCAGCAGTTACTCTGGGACTAGCGGGAGGGCCTACTACTTC; CDR3 protein: CASSYSGTSGRAYYF
clone size: -; V gene: TRBV7-2; J gene: TRBJ2-1; D gene: TRBD2; CDR3 DNA: TGTGCCAGCAGCTTGACTAGCGGGGAGAAGTTCTTC; CDR3 protein: CASSLTSGEKFF
clone size: -; V gene: TRBV11-2; J gene: TRBJ1-3; D gene: TRBD1; CDR3 DNA: TGTGCCAGCAGCCCCCCCAACAGGGGTGGGGGAAACACCATATATTTT; CDR3 protein: CASSPPNRGGGNTIYF
clone size: -; V gene: TRBV19; J gene: TRBJ1-5; D gene: -; CDR3 DNA: TGTGCCAGCAGGGCCCTTTTCCAGCCCCAGCATTTT; CDR3 protein: CASRALFQPQHF
clone size: -; V gene: TRBV7-9; J gene: TRBJ2-4; D gene: TRBD1; CDR3 DNA: TGTGCCAGCAGCTTTGGACAGGGAAAAGCCAAAAACATTCAGTACTTC; CDR3 protein: CASSFGQGKAKNIQYF
clone size: -; V gene: TRBV11-2; J gene: TRBJ2-3; D gene: -; CDR3 DNA: TGTGCCAGCAGCTCAATCCGCCAGGGATCAGATACGCAGTATTTT; CDR3 protein: CASSSIRQGSDTQYF
clone size: -; V gene: TRBV5-1; J gene: TRBJ2-2; D gene: -; CDR3 DNA: TGCGCCAGCAGCCGGGACTTACCCACCGGGGAGCTGTTTTTT; CDR3 protein: CASSRDLPTGELFF
clone size: once; V gene: TRBV19; J gene: TRBJ1-2; D gene: -; CDR3 DNA: TGTGCCAGCAATCCACTACCCCCCAGGGTTGGCTACACCTTC; CDR3 protein: CASNPLPPRVGYTF
clone size: -; V gene: TRBV12-1; J gene: TRBJ1-2; D gene: -; CDR3 DNA: -; CDR3 protein: CASSFVGQGNQTRIYGYTF
clone size: -; V gene: TRBV27; J gene: TRBJ2-2; D gene: TRBD2; CDR3 DNA: TGTGCCAGCAGCCAGAGGGGACTAGCTACTACCGGGGAGCTGTTTTTT; CDR3 protein: CASSQRGLATTGELFF
clone size: -; V gene: TRBV24-1; J gene: TRBJ2-1; D gene: -; CDR3 DNA: TGTGCCACCAGGAACCTCGAGGATGAGCAGTTCTTC; CDR3 protein: CATRNLEDEQFF
clone size: -; V gene: TRBV9; J gene: TRBJ2-1; D gene: -; CDR3 DNA: TGTGCCAGCAGCGGGGGGCCACGGCTAGAGCAGTTCTTC; CDR3 protein: CASSGGPRLEQFF
clone size: -; V gene: TRBV3-1/TRBV3-2; J gene: TRBJ2-1; D gene: TRBD2; CDR3 DNA: TGTGCCAGCAGCCAGGGCGGGAGCGACTACAATGAGCAGTTCTTC; CDR3 protein: CASSQGGSDYNEQFF
clone size: -; V gene: TRBV28; J gene: TRBJ2-7; D gene: -; CDR3 DNA: TGTGCCAGCAGTTTCCCCGGGGATTGGGATTCCTACGAGCAGTACTTC; CDR3 protein: CASSFPGDWDSYEQYF
clone size: -; V gene: TRBV28; J gene: TRBJ1-3; D gene: -; CDR3 DNA: TGTGCCAGCAGTTTAGCGGAATCCGGAAACACCATATATTTT; CDR3 protein: CASSLAESGNTIYF
clone size: -; V gene: TRBV11-2; J gene: TRBJ1-1; D gene: TRBD1; CDR3 DNA: TGTGCCAGCAGCTCAGGGGGTTCGGGGACTGAAGCTTTCTTT; CDR3 protein: CASSSGGSGTEAFF
clone size: -; V gene: TRBV28; J gene: TRBJ2-7; D gene: TRBD2; CDR3 DNA: TGTGCCAGCTGCGGCGGGGGGCGCTACGAGCAGTACTTC; CDR3 protein: CASCGGGRYEQYF
clone size: -; V gene: TRBV27; J gene: TRBJ1-4; D gene: -; CDR3 DNA: TGTGCCAGCAGTTTCAAACGGAGCGAAAAACTGTTTTTT; CDR3 protein: CASSFKRSEKLFF
clone size: -; V gene: TRBV4-2; J gene: TRBJ2-1; D gene: TRBD2; CDR3 DNA: TGTGCCAGCAGCCAGGCCCTCGCACTAGCGGACCACAATGAGCAGTTCTTC; CDR3 protein: CASSQALALADHNEQFF
clone size: -; V gene: TRBV7-3; J gene: TRBJ2-4; D gene: TRBD2; CDR3 DNA: TGTGCCAGCAGCAACCCGACTAGCGGAGCCAAAAACATTCAGTACTTC; CDR3 protein: CASSNPTSGAKNIQYF
clone size: few; V gene: TRBV30; J gene: TRBJ1-1; D gene: -; CDR3 DNA: TGTGTTGGCAGGCCTGAAGCTTTCTTT; CDR3 protein: CVGRPEAFF
clone size: -; V gene: TRBV7-2; J gene: TRBJ1-1; D gene: -; CDR3 DNA: TGTGCCAGCAGCCCGGGACACCGGAGGACTGAAGCTTTCTTT; CDR3 protein: CASSPGHRRTEAFF
clone size: -; V gene: TRBV28; J gene: TRBJ1-6; D gene: TRBD1; CDR3 DNA: TGTGCCAGCAGACAAAACCCGGGACAGGGCTTTTCACCCCTCCACTTT; CDR3 protein: CASRQNPGQGFSPLHF
clone size: -; V gene: TRBV28; J gene: TRBJ1-6; D gene: TRBD1; CDR3 DNA: TGTGCCACACAGGGGATCACTACTTCTAATTCACCCCTCCACTTT; CDR3 protein: CATQGITTSNSPLHF
clone size: -; V gene: TRBV7-9; J gene: TRBJ1-2; D gene: TRBD1; CDR3 DNA: TGTGCCAGCAGCTTGGCGGGACAGTCCAATAACTATGGCTACACCTTC; CDR3 protein: CASSLAGQSNNYGYTF
clone size: -; V gene: TRBV15; J gene: TRBJ2-2; D gene: -; CDR3 DNA: TGTGCCACCAGGCGTAGACGGCGGGTGCCTACACCCGGGGAGCTGTTTTTT; CDR3 protein: CATRRRRRVPTPGELFF
clone size: -; V gene: TRBV24-1; J gene: TRBJ2-5; D gene: -; CDR3 DNA: TGTGCCACCAGTGATTTGCCGGGGGGCCGGGAGACCCAGTACTTC; CDR3 protein: CATSDLPGGRETQYF
clone size: -; V gene: TRBV7-2; J gene: TRBJ2-5; D gene: TRBD2; CDR3 DNA: TGTGCCAGCAGCTTAGGGACTAGCGGGAGGGTGGAGACCCAGTACTTC; CDR3 protein: CASSLGTSGRVETQYF
clone size: -; V gene: TRBV27; J gene: TRBJ2-4; D gene: TRBD1; CDR3 DNA: TGTGCCAGCAGTTCCGCCTCCGGGACAGGGGAGGCCAAAAACATTCAGTACTTC; CDR3 protein: CASSSASGTGEAKNIQYF
clone size: few; V gene: TRBV10-3; J gene: TRBJ1-4; D gene: -; CDR3 DNA: TGTGCCATCAGAGCGGACGGGGGGAATGAAAAACTGTTTTTT; CDR3 protein: CAIRADGGNEKLFF
clone size: -; V gene: TRBV7-9; J gene: TRBJ2-1; D gene: TRBD2; CDR3 DNA: TGTGCCAGCAGCCCAGGACTTACTAGCGGCCACAATGAGCAGTTCTTC; CDR3 protein: CASSPGLTSGHNEQFF
clone size: once; V gene: TRBV18; J gene: TRBJ1-5; D gene: TRBD1; CDR3 DNA: TGTGCCAGCTCACCGACAGGGGCGGTTCAGCCCCAGCATTTT; CDR3 protein: CASSPTGAVQPQHF
clone size: -; V gene: TRBV6-5; J gene: TRBJ1-5; D gene: -; CDR3 DNA: TGTGCCAGCAGACTCGACACCAACGGCAATCAGCCCCAGCATTTT; CDR3 protein: CASRLDTNGNQPQHF
clone size: -; V gene: TRBV9; J gene: TRBJ2-7; D gene: -; CDR3 DNA: TGTGCCAGCAGCAGTACTAGTTCGCCGTTGTACGAGCAGTACTTC; CDR3 protein: CASSSTSSPLYEQYF
clone size: once; V gene: TRBV28; J gene: TRBJ1-1; D gene: -; CDR3 DNA: TGTGCCAGCAGCACCCAGTCGCCGCCTGAAGCTTTCTTT; CDR3 protein: CASSTQSPPEAFF
clone size: -; V gene: TRBV7-9; J gene: TRBJ2-7; D gene: TRBD1; CDR3 DNA: TGTGCCAGCAGCCCATCTGGGACAGTCTTTGTCCCCTACGAGCAGTACTTC; CDR3 protein: CASSPSGTVFVPYEQYF
clone size: -; V gene: TRBV28; J gene: TRBJ1-1; D gene: TRBD1; CDR3 DNA: TGTGCCAGCAGGAAAACAGGGGGCAGTAACTGGAACACTGAAGCTTTCTTT; CDR3 protein: CASRKTGGSNWNTEAFF
clone size: once; V gene: TRBV5-1; J gene: TRBJ2-3; D gene: TRBD1; CDR3 DNA: TGCGCCAGCAGCTTCGGGACAGAGGGAGATACGCAGTATTTT; CDR3 protein: CASSFGTEGDTQYF
clone size: -; V gene: TRBV6-2/TRBV6-3; J gene: TRBJ2-1; D gene: -; CDR3 DNA: TGTGCCAGCAGTTACTGGGCCAAGCAGTTCTTC; CDR3 protein: CASSYWAKQFF
clone size: -; V gene: TRBV5-1; J gene: TRBJ2-2; D gene: -; CDR3 DNA: TGCGCCAGCAGCTTTGGGGGAGGCGGGGAGCTGTTTTTT; CDR3 protein: CASSFGGGGELFF
clone size: -; V gene: TRBV6-5; J gene: TRBJ2-4; D gene: -; CDR3 DNA: TGTGCCAGCAATCCGGCCCGACTAGCCAAAAACATTCAGTACTTC; CDR3 protein: CASNPARLAKNIQYF